This T cell receptor beta chain appears in the sequencing data of a study of T-cell memory formation after mild COVID-19. From the 5' RACE reads, TCRdb called clonotypes with MiXCR, one entry per CDR3 protein. There are roughly 500,000 distinct CDR3 sequences in the sample; around 21% occur only once, and approximately 12% lies in the top ten. The V and J ends lost 0 bases and 3 bases respectively, with 12 bases between them. The CDR3 runs 17 residues. Germline-derived CDR1 and CDR2 are SGHVS and FQNEAQ. The chain has TRBV7-8 and TRBJ1-6; D not certain. The clonotype originates from an adult woman who had mild COVID-19 (a few samples of this study predate the infection). Cell type and time point are not known. Sequences were obtained from PBMCs or a T cell subset sorted from them (not recorded which). CDR3 DNA: TGTGCCAGCAGCTTAGCGGTCTCGGAGCTCTATAATTCACCCCTCCACTTT. It codes for CASSLAVSELYNSPLHF.